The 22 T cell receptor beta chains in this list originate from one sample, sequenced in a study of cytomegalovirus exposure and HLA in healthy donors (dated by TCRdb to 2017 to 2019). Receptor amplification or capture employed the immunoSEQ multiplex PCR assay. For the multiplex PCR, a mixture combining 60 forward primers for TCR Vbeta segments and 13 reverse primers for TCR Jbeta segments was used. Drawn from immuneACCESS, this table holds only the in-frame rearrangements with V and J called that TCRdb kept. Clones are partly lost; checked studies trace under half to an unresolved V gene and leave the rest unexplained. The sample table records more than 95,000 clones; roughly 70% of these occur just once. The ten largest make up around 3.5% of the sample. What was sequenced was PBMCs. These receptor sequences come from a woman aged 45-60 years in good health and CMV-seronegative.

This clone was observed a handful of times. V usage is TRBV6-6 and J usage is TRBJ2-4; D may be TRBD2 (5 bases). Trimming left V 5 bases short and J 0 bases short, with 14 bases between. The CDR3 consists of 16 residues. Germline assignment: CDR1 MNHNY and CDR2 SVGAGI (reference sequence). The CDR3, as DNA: TGTGCCAGCAGTCTACTAGGGAACCTAGCCAAAAACATTCAGTACTTC. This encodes CASSLLGNLAKNIQYF.

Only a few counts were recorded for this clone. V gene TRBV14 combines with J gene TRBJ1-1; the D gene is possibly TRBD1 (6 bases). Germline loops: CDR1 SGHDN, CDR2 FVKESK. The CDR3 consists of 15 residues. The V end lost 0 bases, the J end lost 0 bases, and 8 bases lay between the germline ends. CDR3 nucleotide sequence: TGTGCCAGCAGCCAAGAGACAGGAATGAACACTGAAGCTTTCTTT. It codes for CASSQETGMNTEAFF.

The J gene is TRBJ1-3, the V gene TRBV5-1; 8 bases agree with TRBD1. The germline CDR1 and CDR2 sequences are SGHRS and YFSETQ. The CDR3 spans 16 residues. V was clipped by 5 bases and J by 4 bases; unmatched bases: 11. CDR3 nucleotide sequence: TGCGCCAGCAGTTTCGGGACAGGTAGTTCGGGAAACACCATATATTTT. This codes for CASSFGTGSSGNTIYF. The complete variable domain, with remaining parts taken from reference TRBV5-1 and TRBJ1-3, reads KAGVTQTPRYLIKTRGQQVTLSCSPISGHRSVSWYQQTPGQGLQFLFEYFSETQRNKGNFPGRFSGRQFSNSRSEMNVSTLELGDSALYLCASSFGTGSSGNTIYFGEGSWLTVV.

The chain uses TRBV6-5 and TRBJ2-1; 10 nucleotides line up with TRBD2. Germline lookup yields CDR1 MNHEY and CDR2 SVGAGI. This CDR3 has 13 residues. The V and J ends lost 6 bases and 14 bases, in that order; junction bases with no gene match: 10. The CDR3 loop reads CASSQASGGREFF. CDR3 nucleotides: TGTGCCAGCAGCCAGGCTAGCGGGGGAAGGGAGTTCTTC.

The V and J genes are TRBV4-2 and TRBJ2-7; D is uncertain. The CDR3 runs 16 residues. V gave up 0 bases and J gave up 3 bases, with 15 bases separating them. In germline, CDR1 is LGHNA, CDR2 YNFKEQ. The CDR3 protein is CASSQDVVVEVYEQYF. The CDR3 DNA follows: TGTGCCAGCAGCCAAGATGTAGTAGTAGAGGTCTACGAGCAGTACTTC.

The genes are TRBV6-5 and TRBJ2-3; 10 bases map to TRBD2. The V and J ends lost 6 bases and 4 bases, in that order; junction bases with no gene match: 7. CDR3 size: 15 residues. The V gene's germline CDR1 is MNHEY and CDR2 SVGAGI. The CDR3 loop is CASSMSGGGSDTQYF. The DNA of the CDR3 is TGTGCCAGCAGCATGAGCGGGGGGGGCTCAGATACGCAGTATTTT.

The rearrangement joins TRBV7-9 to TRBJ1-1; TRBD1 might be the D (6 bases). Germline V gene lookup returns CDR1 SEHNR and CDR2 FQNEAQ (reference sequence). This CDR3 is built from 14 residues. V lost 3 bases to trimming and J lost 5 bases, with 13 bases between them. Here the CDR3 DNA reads TGTGCCAGCAGCTTTCAGGGGCTGGATACTGAAGCTTTCTTT. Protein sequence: CASSFQGLDTEAFF.

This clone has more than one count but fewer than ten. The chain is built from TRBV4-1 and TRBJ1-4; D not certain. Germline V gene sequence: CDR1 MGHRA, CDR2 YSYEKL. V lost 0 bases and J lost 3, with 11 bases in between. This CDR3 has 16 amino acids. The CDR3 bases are TGCGCCAGCAGCCAAGACCTTTTTCGGGCTAATGAAAAACTGTTTTTT. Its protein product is CASSQDLFRANEKLFF.

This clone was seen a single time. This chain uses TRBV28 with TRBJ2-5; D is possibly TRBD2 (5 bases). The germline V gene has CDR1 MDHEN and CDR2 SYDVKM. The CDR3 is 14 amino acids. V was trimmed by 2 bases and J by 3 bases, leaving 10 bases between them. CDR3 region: CASSLNWEKETQYF. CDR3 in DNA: TGTGCCAGCAGTTTAAATTGGGAGAAAGAGACCCAGTACTTC.

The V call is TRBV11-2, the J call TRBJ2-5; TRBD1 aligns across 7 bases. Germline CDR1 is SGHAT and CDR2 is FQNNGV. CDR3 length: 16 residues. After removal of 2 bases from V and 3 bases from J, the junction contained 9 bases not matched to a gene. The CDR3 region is CASSLRGPALEETQYF. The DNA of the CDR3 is TGTGCCAGCAGCTTAAGGGGGCCCGCTTTAGAAGAGACCCAGTACTTC.

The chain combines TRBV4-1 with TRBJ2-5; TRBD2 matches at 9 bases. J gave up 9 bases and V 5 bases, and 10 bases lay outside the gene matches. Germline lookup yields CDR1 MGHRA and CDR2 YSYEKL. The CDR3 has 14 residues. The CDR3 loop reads CASSWGLAEEAQYF. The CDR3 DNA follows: TGCGCCAGCAGCTGGGGACTAGCTGAGGAGGCCCAGTACTTC.

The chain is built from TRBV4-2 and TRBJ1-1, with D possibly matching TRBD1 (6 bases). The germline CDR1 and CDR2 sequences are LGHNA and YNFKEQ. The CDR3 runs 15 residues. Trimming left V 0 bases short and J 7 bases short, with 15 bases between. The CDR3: CASSQEKGVVGEAFF. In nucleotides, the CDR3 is TGTGCCAGCAGCCAAGAAAAGGGGGTTGTAGGTGAAGCTTTCTTT.

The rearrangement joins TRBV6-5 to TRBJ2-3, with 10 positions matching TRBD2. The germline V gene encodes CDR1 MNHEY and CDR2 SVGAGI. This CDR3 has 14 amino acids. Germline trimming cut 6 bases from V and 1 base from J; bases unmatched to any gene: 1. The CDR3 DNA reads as TGTGCCAGCAGAACTAGCGGGGGCACAGATACGCAGTATTTT. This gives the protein CASRTSGGTDTQYF.

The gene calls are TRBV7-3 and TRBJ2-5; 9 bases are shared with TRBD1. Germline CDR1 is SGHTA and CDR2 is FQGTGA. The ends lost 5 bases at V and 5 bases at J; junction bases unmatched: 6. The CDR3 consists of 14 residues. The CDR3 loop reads CASSPQGARETQYF. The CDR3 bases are TGTGCCAGCAGCCCACAGGGGGCTAGGGAGACCCAGTACTTC. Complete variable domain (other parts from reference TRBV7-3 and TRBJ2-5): GAGVSQTPSNKVTEKGKYVELRCDPISGHTALYWYRQSLGQGPEFLIYFQGTGAADDSGLPNDRFFAVRPEGSVSTLKIQRTERGDSAVYLCASSPQGARETQYFGPGTRLLVL.

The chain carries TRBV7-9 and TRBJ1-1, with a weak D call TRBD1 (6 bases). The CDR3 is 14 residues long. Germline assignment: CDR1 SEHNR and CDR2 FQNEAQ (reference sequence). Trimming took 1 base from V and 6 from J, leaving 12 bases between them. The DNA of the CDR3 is TGTGCCAGCAGCTTAGTTAGGGACACTTCTGAAGCTTTCTTT. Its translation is CASSLVRDTSEAFF.

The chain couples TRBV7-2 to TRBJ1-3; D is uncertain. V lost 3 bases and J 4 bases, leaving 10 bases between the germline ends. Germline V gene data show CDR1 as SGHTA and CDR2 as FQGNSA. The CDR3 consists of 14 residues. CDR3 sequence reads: CASSLHVGGNTIYF. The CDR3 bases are TGTGCCAGCAGCTTGCACGTGGGCGGAAACACCATATATTTT.

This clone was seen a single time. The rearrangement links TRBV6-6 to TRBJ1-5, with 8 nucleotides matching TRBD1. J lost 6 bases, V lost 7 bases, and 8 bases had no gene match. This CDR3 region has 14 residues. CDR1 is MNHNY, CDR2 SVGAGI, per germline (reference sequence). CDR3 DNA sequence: TGTGCCAGCACCGCGACAGGGGAAGGTCAGCCCCAGCATTTT. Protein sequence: CASTATGEGQPQHF.

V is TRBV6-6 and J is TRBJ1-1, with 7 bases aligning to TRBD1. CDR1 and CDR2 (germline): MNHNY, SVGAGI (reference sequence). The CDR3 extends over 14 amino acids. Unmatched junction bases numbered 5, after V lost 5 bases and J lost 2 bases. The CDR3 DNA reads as TGTGCCAGCAGTGATGACAGGGCCAACACTGAAGCTTTCTTT. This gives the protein CASSDDRANTEAFF.

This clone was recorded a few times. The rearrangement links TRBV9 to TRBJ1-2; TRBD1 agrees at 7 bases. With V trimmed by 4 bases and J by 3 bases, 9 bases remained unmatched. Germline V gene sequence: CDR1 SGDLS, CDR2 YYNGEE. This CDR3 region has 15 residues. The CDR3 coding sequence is TGTGCCAGCAGCCCCCGACAGGGAATCGACTATGGCTACACCTTC. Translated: CASSPRQGIDYGYTF.

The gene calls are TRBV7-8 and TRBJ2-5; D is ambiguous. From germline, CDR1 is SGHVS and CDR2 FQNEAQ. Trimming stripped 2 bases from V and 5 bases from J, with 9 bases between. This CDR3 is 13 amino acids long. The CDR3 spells CASSLRGAETQYF. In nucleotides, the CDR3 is TGTGCCAGCAGCTTACGAGGTGCGGAGACCCAGTACTTC.

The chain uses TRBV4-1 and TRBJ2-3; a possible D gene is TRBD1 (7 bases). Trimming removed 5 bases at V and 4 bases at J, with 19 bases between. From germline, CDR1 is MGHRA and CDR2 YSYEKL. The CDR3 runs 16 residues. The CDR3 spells CASSGGGGRVADTQYF. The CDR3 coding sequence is TGCGCCAGCAGCGGAGGGGGCGGAAGGGTAGCAGATACGCAGTATTTT.

The CDR3 coding sequence is TGTGCCAGCTCAAGGCAGGTACAAGAGACCCAGTACTTC. This sequence encodes CASSRQVQETQYF. This chain links TRBV18 with TRBJ2-5; no reliable D call. The CDR3 has 13 residues. Trimming stripped 5 bases from V and 2 bases from J, with 9 bases between. Germline-derived CDR1 and CDR2 are KGHSH and LQKENI.